These 32 T cell receptor beta chains originate from one sample sequenced in a study of monozygotic twins with cystic fibrosis (dated by TCRdb to 2020 to 2022). Libraries came from the immunoSEQ multiplex PCR assay. Drawn from immuneACCESS, this table holds only the in-frame rearrangements with V and J called that TCRdb kept. Clones are partly lost; checked studies trace under half to an unresolved V gene and leave the rest unexplained. Counted in this sample were about 35,000 clones; more than 60% of them appeared once. The ten most abundant clones make up about 0.8% of the sample. Sequencing input: blood. The source of these receptors is a girl between 5 and 17 years old with cystic fibrosis.

This chain uses TRBV2 with TRBJ2-5; weak D call: TRBD2 (6 bases). The CDR3 is 13 amino acids. The germline gives CDR1 SNHLY, CDR2 FYNNEI. The ends were cut back, 3 bases at V and 5 bases at J, with 10 bases in the middle. The CDR3 DNA sequence: TGTGCCAGCAGTGACGCGGGAAGGGAGACCCAGTACTTC. Translating gives CASSDAGRETQYF. Variable domain in full (rest from reference TRBV2 and TRBJ2-5): EPEVTQTPSHQVTQMGQEVILRCVPISNHLYFYWYRQILGQKVEFLVSFYNNEISEKSEIFDDQFSVERPDGSNFTLKIRSTKLEDSAMYFCASSDAGRETQYFGPGTRLLVL.

The rearrangement uses TRBV14 and TRBJ2-1; D gene unclear. Germline CDR1 reads SGHDN; CDR2 reads FVKESK. The CDR3 length is 16 residues. The ends were cut back, 4 bases at V and 0 bases at J, with 13 bases in the middle. This CDR3 is CASSLIMGASYNEQFF. CDR3 DNA: TGTGCCAGCAGCCTTATCATGGGCGCCTCCTACAATGAGCAGTTCTTC.

The rearrangement joins TRBV9 to TRBJ1-2, with 7 bases aligning to TRBD1. The CDR3 has 13 residues. Germline CDR1 and CDR2: SGDLS and YYNGEE. J was trimmed by 5 bases and V by 3 bases; bases with no gene match: 4. The CDR3 protein is CASSGRTGYGYTF. The CDR3 DNA follows: TGTGCCAGCAGCGGTCGGACAGGATATGGCTACACCTTC.

This clone was seen just once. The CDR3 reads CASSPSLGGTEAFF. For the CDR3, the DNA is TGCGCCAGCAGCCCTTCGTTGGGGGGGACTGAAGCTTTCTTT. The chain joins TRBV4-1 to TRBJ1-1; the D gene is possibly TRBD1 (5 bases). In germline, CDR1 is MGHRA, CDR2 YSYEKL. The CDR3 is 14 amino acids. Trimming left V 4 bases short and J 5 bases short, with 14 bases between.

The count of this clone is one. The CDR3 loop is CASSFSSGSWETQYF. Here the CDR3 DNA reads TGTGCCAGCAGTTTCTCTAGCGGGAGTTGGGAGACCCAGTACTTC. The V gene is TRBV6-5, the J gene TRBJ2-5; 10 nucleotides line up with TRBD2. J lost 5 bases, V lost 4 bases, and 7 bases had no gene match. The CDR3 spans 15 residues. The germline CDR1 and CDR2 sequences are MNHEY and SVGAGI.

V is TRBV7-9 and J is TRBJ1-4, with 7 bases identical to TRBD1. V shed 5 bases and J 8 bases; nucleotides not matched to a gene: 14. CDR3 length: 16 amino acids. In germline, CDR1 is SEHNR, CDR2 FQNEAQ (reference sequence). The CDR3, as DNA: TGTGCCAGCAGCGCTCCCCGACAGGGTGGGTGGGAAAAACTGTTTTTT. Its protein is CASSAPRQGGWEKLFF.

This chain uses TRBV9 with TRBJ2-7; D not certain. This CDR3 contains 16 residues. V lost 0 bases and J 3 bases, leaving 16 bases between the germline ends. The germline V gene has CDR1 SGDLS and CDR2 YYNGEE. The DNA of the CDR3 is TGTGCCAGCAGCGTAGGCGAGTCCCTCACCGACTACGAGCAGTACTTC. This sequence encodes CASSVGESLTDYEQYF.

This clone appeared a single time. V gene TRBV6-5 combines with J gene TRBJ1-1; D not certain. CDR1 and CDR2 (germline): MNHEY, SVGAGI. Trimming shortened V by 7 bases and J by 3 bases, and 15 bases separated the two germline ends. This CDR3 is 14 amino acids long. CDR3 DNA sequence: TGTGCCAGCACCCCTTTCAGGACGGACACTGAAGCTTTCTTT. Its translation: CASTPFRTDTEAFF.

The chain uses TRBV30 and TRBJ1-6, with unresolved D. CDR1 and CDR2 (germline): GTSNPN, SVGIG (reference sequence). V was clipped by 2 bases and J by 9 bases, with 8 bases between them. CDR3 length equals 12 residues. CDR3 region: CAWSPPGSPLHF. The CDR3 DNA is TGTGCCTGGAGTCCACCGGGTTCACCCCTCCACTTT.

This clone appeared a single time. Germline and junction disagree at one end, which may indicate a read error. The chain combines TRBV4-3 with TRBJ2-3; TRBD2 matches 8 bases. The CDR3 is 13 amino acids. Germline lookup yields CDR1 LGHNA and CDR2 YSLEER. CDR3 region: CASSQEGGTRRHF. DNA of the CDR3: TGCGCCAGCAGCCAAGAAGGTGGGACTAGGAGGCATTTT.

The rearrangement joins TRBV7-8 to TRBJ2-5; D remains unclear. With 3 bases removed from V and 2 bases from J, the gap between germline ends came to 7 bases. Germline V lookup: CDR1 SGHVS, CDR2 FQNEAQ. The CDR3 extends over 13 amino acids. For the CDR3, the DNA is TGTGCCAGCAGCTTGGGCGTGCAAGAGACCCAGTACTTC. Translation: CASSLGVQETQYF.

The V call is TRBV4-1, the J call TRBJ2-3; D call uncertain. Trimming took 0 bases from V and 8 from J, leaving 9 bases between them. Germline CDR1 is MGHRA and CDR2 is YSYEKL. The CDR3 has 13 amino acids. Written as DNA, the CDR3 is TGCGCCAGCAGCCAAGATCGAAGTACTACGCAGTATTTT. Translated, it gives CASSQDRSTTQYF.

V usage is TRBV10-3 and J usage is TRBJ2-1, with D possibly matching TRBD1 (5 bases). V lost 6 bases to trimming and J lost 5 bases, with 17 bases between them. The V gene's germline CDR1 is ENHRY and CDR2 SYGVKD. This CDR3 contains 15 residues. The CDR3 DNA reads as TGTGCCATCAGAGACCGGACATACGGACACAATGAGCAGTTCTTC. Translated: CAIRDRTYGHNEQFF.

The genes are TRBV6-4 and TRBJ2-1; 10 positions match TRBD2. V trimming: 3 bases; J trimming: 12 bases; junction bases outside the gene matches: 8. The CDR3 sequence is 14 residues long. Per the germline V gene, CDR1 is MRHNA and CDR2 is SNTAGT. CDR3 nucleotide sequence: TGTGCCAGCAGTGAACTAGCGGGGACCTCGGGGCAGTTCTTC. Translating gives CASSELAGTSGQFF.

This clone was seen just once. The V and J genes are TRBV9 and TRBJ2-3; TRBD2 matches at 8 bases. The CDR3 totals 18 residues. V was clipped by 0 bases and J by 4 bases; unmatched bases: 13. The V gene's germline CDR1 is SGDLS and CDR2 YYNGEE. The CDR3 bases are TGTGCCAGCAGCGTAGGGACTAGCCGGAGGAGAGTGGCAGATACGCAGTATTTT. Its protein is CASSVGTSRRRVADTQYF.

The gene calls are TRBV7-9 and TRBJ2-2; D remains unclear. The V end lost 2 bases, the J end lost 6 bases, and 4 bases lay between the germline ends. CDR3 size: 12 residues. In germline, CDR1 is SEHNR, CDR2 FQNEAQ (reference sequence). The CDR3 DNA follows: TGTGCCAGCAGCTTACCATCCGGGGAGCTGTTTTTT. This encodes CASSLPSGELFF.

This rearrangement joins TRBV7-9 to TRBJ2-7; possible D gene TRBD2, 6 bases. There are 14 residues in the CDR3. Looked up from germline, CDR1 is SEHNR and CDR2 is FQNEAQ (reference sequence). V was pared by 8 bases and J by 2 bases, with 16 bases between. This CDR3 reads CASGPGLGPYEQYF. The DNA for the CDR3 is TGTGCCAGCGGGCCGGGACTGGGCCCCTACGAGCAGTACTTC.

This clone was counted a few times. The rearrangement uses TRBV2 and TRBJ1-1; D gene unclear. Trimming left V 2 bases short and J 1 base short, with 8 bases between. The CDR3 loop spans 14 amino acids. Germline V CDR1 and CDR2: SNHLY, FYNNEI. The CDR3 spells CASSELGKNTEAFF. CDR3 bases: TGTGCCAGCAGTGAACTAGGCAAGAACACTGAAGCTTTCTTT.

The chain recombines TRBV10-3 with TRBJ2-5; 7 nucleotides agree with TRBD2. Germline CDR1 reads ENHRY; CDR2 reads SYGVKD. The CDR3 totals 13 residues. J was trimmed by 1 base and V by 5 bases; bases with no gene match: 1. This CDR3 is CAISRLAQETQYF. In DNA, the CDR3 is TGTGCCATCAGTCGACTAGCCCAAGAGACCCAGTACTTC.

The V call is TRBV6-5, the J call TRBJ2-5; possible D gene TRBD2, 6 bases. Germline V gene sequence: CDR1 MNHEY, CDR2 SVGAGI. The V end lost 6 bases, the J end lost 1 base, and 15 bases lay between the germline ends. This CDR3 spans 15 amino acids. The CDR3 DNA follows: TGTGCCAGCAGATCCGGCGGGGCCCGCCAAGAGACCCAGTACTTC. It translates to CASRSGGARQETQYF.

The chain links TRBV27 to TRBJ2-2; the D is unclear. The germline CDR1 and CDR2 sequences are MNHEY and SMNVEV (reference sequence). The V end lost 1 base, the J end lost 2 bases, and 11 bases lay between the germline ends. The CDR3 is made up of 16 amino acids. CDR3 residues: CASSLLASPNTGELFF. CDR3 in DNA: TGTGCCAGCAGTTTATTAGCCTCTCCCAACACCGGGGAGCTGTTTTTT.

The sample holds a few counts of this clone. V gene TRBV10-3 combines with J gene TRBJ1-5, with D perhaps TRBD1 (5 bases). CDR1 ENHRY and CDR2 SYGVKD come from the germline V gene. CDR3 size: 14 residues. The V and J ends lost 3 bases and 6 bases respectively, with 12 bases between them. CDR3 region: CAISDGPGGQPQHF. CDR3 nucleotide sequence: TGTGCCATCAGTGATGGCCCGGGGGGTCAGCCCCAGCATTTT.

The chain couples TRBV29-1 to TRBJ1-2; the match to TRBD1 covers 8 bases. This CDR3 is built from 11 residues. The germline gives CDR1 SQVTM, CDR2 ANQGSEA. J lost 7 bases, V lost 7 bases, and 5 bases had no gene match. The CDR3, as DNA: TGCAGCGAGCAGGGGGCATGTGGCTACACCTTC. As protein: CSEQGACGYTF.

The chain employs TRBV6-5 and TRBJ2-3; TRBD1 agrees at 9 bases. Germline assignment: CDR1 MNHEY and CDR2 SVGAGI. The CDR3 totals 15 residues. Unmatched junction bases numbered 8, after V lost 5 bases and J lost 5 bases. In DNA form, the CDR3 reads TGTGCCAGCAGTCGCCGGGACAGGGTGGTAGATACGCAGTATTTT. Protein product: CASSRRDRVVDTQYF.

V and J are TRBV9 and TRBJ2-3; D is uncertain. The V gene's germline CDR1 is SGDLS and CDR2 YYNGEE. The length of the CDR3 is 13 residues. Trimming left V 4 bases short and J 6 bases short, with 12 bases between. The chain's CDR3 is CASSLSLTDTQYF. CDR3 bases: TGTGCCAGCAGCCTCTCGCTGACGGATACGCAGTATTTT.

The V gene is TRBV9, the J gene TRBJ1-4, with 9 positions matching TRBD1. V lost 10 bases and J lost 6; bases outside the gene matches: 7. CDR1 SGDLS and CDR2 YYNGEE come from the germline V gene. CDR3 length equals 13 residues. The CDR3 protein is CADPGTGYEKLFF. CDR3 in DNA: TGTGCCGACCCCGGGACAGGGTATGAAAAACTGTTTTTT. The complete variable domain, with remaining parts taken from reference TRBV9 and TRBJ1-4, reads DSGVTQTPKHLITATGQRVTLRCSPRSGDLSVYWYQQSLDQGLQFLIQYYNGEERAKGNILERFSAQQFPDLHSELNLSSLELGDSALYFCADPGTGYEKLFFGSGTQLSVL.

The chain links TRBV28 to TRBJ1-2, with TRBD1 matching over 9 bases. With V trimmed by 11 bases and J by 1 base, 17 bases remained unmatched. Germline V gives CDR1 MDHEN, CDR2 SYDVKM. This CDR3 is built from 17 residues. The CDR3 region is CAVIVVGQGGHNYGYTF. The CDR3 nucleotides read TGTGCCGTAATTGTTGTGGGACAGGGCGGTCATAACTATGGCTACACCTTC.

The V gene is TRBV6-5, the J gene TRBJ1-1, with D perhaps matching TRBD1 (5 bases). V was trimmed by 6 bases and J by 1 base, leaving 9 bases between them. The CDR3 runs 13 residues. Germline CDR1 reads MNHEY; CDR2 reads SVGAGI. This CDR3 is CASSRQSNTEAFF. The CDR3, as DNA: TGTGCCAGCAGCAGACAGTCGAACACTGAAGCTTTCTTT.

CDR3 coding DNA: TGTGCCAGCAGTTTAATCCCCTACGAGCAGTACTTC. This gives the protein CASSLIPYEQYF. V and J are TRBV28 and TRBJ2-7; D not resolved. V gave up 2 bases and J gave up 2 bases, with 4 bases separating them. Germline CDR1 reads MDHEN; CDR2 reads SYDVKM. The CDR3 is 12 amino acids.

In this sample, this clone turned up once. CDR3 sequence (DNA): TGTGCCAGCACCCTAGACGGGACTGAAGCTTTCTTT. It translates to CASTLDGTEAFF. The chain uses TRBV6-6 and TRBJ1-1, with D uncertain. The CDR3 has 12 amino acids. The ends were cut back, 7 bases at V and 5 bases at J, with 11 bases in the middle. Germline V gene lookup returns CDR1 MNHNY and CDR2 SVGAGI (reference sequence).

The V gene is TRBV4-3, the J gene TRBJ2-3; 13 nucleotides match TRBD2. The CDR3 spans 16 residues. Trimming took 4 bases from V and 3 from J; bases not matched to a gene: 4. CDR1 LGHNA and CDR2 YSLEER come from the germline V gene. The CDR3, as DNA: TGCGCCAGCAGCCGAGGGACTAGCGGGGCAACAGATACGCAGTATTTT. Encoded protein: CASSRGTSGATDTQYF.

This clone occurred a few times. The genes are TRBV28 and TRBJ1-2; the D gene is possibly TRBD1 (5 bases). V was trimmed by 8 bases and J by 5 bases, leaving 9 bases between them. This CDR3 is 11 amino acids long. Per the germline V gene, CDR1 is MDHEN and CDR2 is SYDVKM. As DNA, the CDR3 is TGTGCCAGCCAGGGCCCTTATGGCTACACCTTC. Its translation is CASQGPYGYTF.